This entry lists 25 T cell receptor beta chains sequenced from one sample in a study of OX40 agonist ivuxolimab in advanced cancers. Repertoires were generated with immunoSEQ multiplex PCR, while TCRdb's copy carries only in-frame clones and drops some. The sample lists tens of thousands of clones; 60% to 85% were seen once. Sequences were derived from CD4+ or CD8+ T cells sorted from blood, sampled in a trial of the OX40 agonist ivuxolimab. These receptors were taken from an adult with an advanced solid tumor such as melanoma, head and neck, liver or kidney cancer.

The chain joins TRBV29-1 to TRBJ2-3, with D unresolved. The CDR3 runs 15 residues. CDR1 is SQVTM, CDR2 ANQGSEA, per germline. Trimming took 2 bases from V and 3 from J, leaving 15 bases between them. The CDR3 sequence is CSVESRFRVTDTQYF. CDR3 coding DNA: TGCAGCGTTGAATCTCGGTTTAGGGTTACAGATACGCAGTATTTT.

In its sample, this clone was seen once. The rearrangement joins TRBV7-9 to TRBJ1-2; D is perhaps TRBD1 (6 bases). CDR3 size: 13 residues. The V gene's germline CDR1 is SEHNR and CDR2 FQNEAQ (reference sequence). V lost 1 base and J lost 7, with 10 bases in between. CDR3 DNA: TGTGCCAGCAGCTTAGTGCAGGGGACTGGCTACACCTTC. Its translation: CASSLVQGTGYTF.

The rearrangement joins TRBV29-1 to TRBJ1-2; possibly TRBD1 for D (6 bases). The CDR3 sequence is 12 residues long. V gave up 7 bases and J gave up 4 bases, with 13 bases separating them. CDR1 and CDR2 (germline): SQVTM, ANQGSEA. The CDR3 region has the DNA TGCAGCGACCTGGACAGCCGCTATGGCTACACCTTC. Translation: CSDLDSRYGYTF.

The CDR3 DNA is TGTGCCAGCAGTTTTGGGACAGGGAGGTTTGGATTGAATTCACCCCTCCACTTT. It is translated as CASSFGTGRFGLNSPLHF. The chain is built from TRBV27 and TRBJ1-6, with TRBD1 matching over 9 bases. This CDR3 is 18 amino acids long. The germline V gene encodes CDR1 MNHEY and CDR2 SMNVEV (reference sequence). V dropped 3 bases and J dropped 7; count of bases not matched to a gene: 13.

The table lists this clone with a few counts. The junction departs from germline at one end; a sequencing error may be responsible. The chain employs TRBV11-2 and TRBJ1-2; D possibly corresponds to TRBD1 (5 bases). CDR3 length: 15 amino acids. Per the germline V gene, CDR1 is SGHAT and CDR2 is FQNNGV. Here the CDR3 DNA reads TGTGCCAGCAGCTTAGATCGAGGTGTGGTTGGGACCTTAGACTTC. This sequence encodes CASSLDRGVVGTLDF. Together with reference TRBV11-2 and TRBJ1-2, the CDR3 gives the full variable domain: EAGVAQSPRYKIIEKRQSVAFWCNPISGHATLYWYQQILGQGPKLLIQFQNNGVVDDSQLPKDRFSAERLKGVDSTLKIQPAKLEDSAVYLCASSLDRGVVGTLDFGSGTRLTVV.

J is TRBJ1-2 and V is TRBV27; tentative D call: TRBD1 (5 bases). In germline, CDR1 is MNHEY, CDR2 SMNVEV (reference sequence). V was clipped by 9 bases and J by 7 bases, with 18 bases between them. CDR3 length: 13 residues. The CDR3 region has the DNA TGTGCCAGAGGCAGGGCCGGCTGCGGTGGCTACACCTTC. Translation: CARGRAGCGGYTF.

The chain has TRBV5-4 and TRBJ2-3; 9 nucleotides line up with TRBD2. Trimming took 4 bases from V and 4 from J; bases not matched to a gene: 10. This CDR3 region has 16 residues. Germline values: CDR1 SGHNT, CDR2 YYREEE (reference sequence). CDR3 sequence (DNA): TGTGCCAGCAGCGGGCTAGTTGCGGGGGGGCCAGATACGCAGTATTTT. Translation gives CASSGLVAGGPDTQYF.

V gene TRBV18 combines with J gene TRBJ2-5; D may be TRBD1 (5 bases). Germline V gene data show CDR1 as KGHSH and CDR2 as LQKENI. CDR3 size: 15 residues. Trimming pared 2 bases from V and 2 bases from J, leaving 12 bases between. CDR3 coding DNA: TGTGCCAGCTCACCAAGGAGCCAGGGACAAGAGACCCAGTACTTC. Translated: CASSPRSQGQETQYF.

The genes are TRBV28 and TRBJ1-2, with 8 bases lining up with TRBD1. Losses at the gene ends were 2 bases for V and 5 bases for J; bases not matched to a gene: 10. The V gene's germline CDR1 is MDHEN and CDR2 SYDVKM. The CDR3 covers 16 residues. CDR3 region: CASSLGGRGLGYGYTF. DNA of the CDR3: TGTGCCAGCAGTTTAGGGGGCAGGGGGCTGGGGTATGGCTACACCTTC.

The chain recombines TRBV5-4 with TRBJ2-7; TRBD2 might be the D (7 bases). Germline V CDR1 and CDR2: SGHNT, YYREEE (reference sequence). Between the trimmed V and J ends, which lost 0 bases and 1 base, there was a span of 17 bases. This CDR3 has 17 amino acids. CDR3 DNA sequence: TGTGCCAGCAGCTTGGACAGGGAGGGTTCAAGATCCTACGAGCAGTACTTC. Encoded protein: CASSLDREGSRSYEQYF.

This chain links TRBV6-1 with TRBJ1-6; 9 bases agree with TRBD1. The junction had 10 bases not matched to a gene; V was cut back by 4 bases and J by 0 bases. The CDR3 extends over 19 amino acids. Germline V gene lookup returns CDR1 MNHNS and CDR2 SASEGT. CDR3 region: CASSVTRQGESSYNSPLHF. Written as DNA, the CDR3 is TGTGCCAGCAGTGTCACTAGACAGGGGGAAAGCTCCTATAATTCACCCCTCCACTTT.

The chain carries TRBV28 and TRBJ1-2, with a weak D call TRBD1 (5 bases). Germline V gene lookup returns CDR1 MDHEN and CDR2 SYDVKM. The CDR3 is made up of 12 amino acids. V was pared by 3 bases and J by 8 bases, with 10 bases between. In DNA form, the CDR3 reads TGTGCCAGCAGTTTGGGGCTGCGAGGCTACACCTTC. Translated, it gives CASSLGLRGYTF.

This chain joins TRBV7-3 and TRBJ2-7; D is perhaps TRBD2 (5 bases). The CDR3 spans 13 residues. CDR1 is SGHTA, CDR2 FQGTGA, per germline. V was trimmed by 5 bases and J by 3 bases, leaving 11 bases between them. CDR3 residues: CASSRTQDYEQYF. For the CDR3, the DNA is TGTGCCAGCAGCCGGACTCAGGACTACGAGCAGTACTTC.

The chain recombines TRBV7-2 with TRBJ1-5, with TRBD1 identical over 8 bases. With V trimmed by 1 base and J by 2 bases, 1 base remained unmatched. Germline values: CDR1 SGHTA, CDR2 FQGNSA. This CDR3 has 15 amino acids. Here the CDR3 reads CASSLEGQGNQPQHF. The CDR3 region has the DNA TGTGCCAGCAGCTTAGAGGGACAGGGCAATCAGCCCCAGCATTTT.

The chain carries TRBV7-2 and TRBJ1-1; D gene uncertain. The CDR3 consists of 13 residues. Germline V gene sequence: CDR1 SGHTA, CDR2 FQGNSA. Trimming removed 4 bases at V and 0 bases at J, with 6 bases between. In DNA form, the CDR3 reads TGTGCCAGCAGCTCGATTTTGAACACTGAAGCTTTCTTT. As protein: CASSSILNTEAFF.

V is TRBV19 and J is TRBJ1-2, with D unresolved. The CDR3 is made up of 12 amino acids. Germline values: CDR1 LNHDA, CDR2 SQIVND (reference sequence). Trimming shortened V by 5 bases and J by 6 bases, and 10 bases separated the two germline ends. DNA of the CDR3: TGTGCCAGTAGTCTTACAGTTGATGGCTACACCTTC. Translation: CASSLTVDGYTF.

The rearrangement links TRBV7-8 to TRBJ1-1; tentative D call: TRBD1 (5 bases). The CDR3 runs 12 residues. V was trimmed by 7 bases and J by 7 bases, leaving 13 bases between them. Germline values: CDR1 SGHVS, CDR2 FQNEAQ. The CDR3 region is CASTHRGIEAFF. The CDR3 DNA is TGTGCCAGCACCCATCGGGGGATTGAAGCTTTCTTT.

In its sample, this clone was seen once. This chain joins TRBV7-3 and TRBJ2-3; no clear D gene. With 2 bases removed from V and 2 bases from J, the gap between germline ends came to 11 bases. The CDR3 has 15 amino acids. The germline V gene encodes CDR1 SGHTA and CDR2 FQGTGA. The CDR3 nucleotides read TGTGCCAGCAGCTTACTCGGCTACGACACAGATACGCAGTATTTT. Translation: CASSLLGYDTDTQYF.

This chain joins TRBV7-9 and TRBJ1-2; 8 bases fit TRBD1. The germline CDR1 and CDR2 sequences are SEHNR and FQNEAQ (reference sequence). The V gene end was trimmed by 5 bases and the J gene end by 8 bases; junction bases not matched to a gene: 7. The CDR3 contains 13 residues. The CDR3 spells CASSPTGVDGYTF. The CDR3, as DNA: TGTGCCAGCAGCCCGACAGGGGTCGACGGCTACACCTTC.

A note on this clone: An end of the junction differs from the germline gene, which may be a read error. This chain connects TRBV7-9 to TRBJ1-1; TRBD1 matches 7 bases. CDR1 and CDR2 from the germline V gene are SEHNR and FQNEAQ (reference sequence). The CDR3 length is 14 residues. CDR3 nucleotide sequence: TGTGCCAGCAGCTACGACAGGGATAAGGCTGAAGCTTCCTTT. This codes for CASSYDRDKAEASF.

The V call is TRBV28, the J call TRBJ2-6; 10 positions match TRBD1. The CDR3 sequence is 17 residues long. With V trimmed by 6 bases and J by 2 bases, 7 bases remained unmatched. Germline V gene sequence: CDR1 MDHEN, CDR2 SYDVKM. In DNA form, the CDR3 reads TGTGCCAGCAGACCCGGGACAGGGGATACTGGGGCCAACGTCCTGACTTTC. This gives the protein CASRPGTGDTGANVLTF.

The chain uses TRBV7-2 and TRBJ2-5, with 10 bases matching TRBD1. Germline V gives CDR1 SGHTA, CDR2 FQGNSA. The CDR3 sequence is 15 residues long. The trim removed 7 bases at V and 4 bases at J, leaving 9 bases unmatched. CDR3 sequence reads: CASTGGQGIGETQYF. Written as DNA, the CDR3 is TGTGCCAGCACCGGGGGACAGGGGATAGGAGAGACCCAGTACTTC.

J is TRBJ1-5 and V is TRBV7-6; a weak D match, TRBD1 (6 bases). The CDR3 covers 18 residues. V shed 1 base and J shed 0 bases, with 16 bases lying between them. The germline V gene encodes CDR1 SGHVS and CDR2 FNYEAQ. CDR3 protein: CASSLVGDIGNSNQPQHF. The CDR3, as DNA: TGTGCCAGCAGCTTAGTGGGGGACATTGGCAATAGCAATCAGCCCCAGCATTTT.

The chain uses TRBV10-3 and TRBJ1-1; 7 bases align to TRBD1. The CDR3 is made up of 16 amino acids. Germline trimming cut 3 bases from V and 6 bases from J; bases unmatched to any gene: 13. Germline V CDR1 and CDR2: ENHRY, SYGVKD. This CDR3 reads CAISDSQGVGSSEAFF. The CDR3 bases are TGTGCCATCAGTGACTCCCAGGGGGTTGGTTCCTCTGAAGCTTTCTTT.

The CDR3 loop is CASSLPQRGTQYF. In DNA form, the CDR3 reads TGTGCCAGCAGTCTCCCTCAGCGGGGTACGCAGTATTTT. This chain uses TRBV6-5 with TRBJ2-3; 7 nucleotides agree with TRBD2. Germline V lookup: CDR1 MNHEY, CDR2 SVGAGI. V dropped 5 bases and J dropped 8; count of bases not matched to a gene: 7. The CDR3 has 13 amino acids.